This is a list of T cell receptor beta chains from one sample in a study of early T cells in non-severe SARS-CoV-2 infection. MiXCR, applied by TCRdb to the 5' RACE reads, yields one record per CDR3 protein. The top ten hold roughly a tenth of the sample, which has roughly 56,000 distinct CDR3 sequences, roughly an eighth seen once. The sample consisted of whole blood. The source of these receptors is an adult who was a healthcare worker with PCR-confirmed SARS-CoV-2 infection or an uninfected control (not recorded which). The CDR3 runs from the conserved cysteine through the conserved F or W. Each record gives: clone size, V gene, CDR3 protein. Part of the rows lack a size; the others show once, few, many or a class for expanded clones.

abundance: -
v_gene: TRBV7-8
CDR3aa: CASSKGLAGENEQFF

abundance: many
v_gene: TRBV27
CDR3aa: CASSPFVLAGVIDNEQFF

abundance: -
v_gene: TRBV12-3/TRBV12-4
CDR3aa: CASNGPTGGGNIQYF

abundance: -
v_gene: TRBV29-1
CDR3aa: CSFSRTQSSYEQYF

abundance: many
v_gene: TRBV27
CDR3aa: CASSLLVDTEAFF

abundance: -
v_gene: TRBV7-9
CDR3aa: CASSDHSGGAGNEQFF

abundance: many
v_gene: TRBV29-1
CDR3aa: CSGLTSGSSEQYF

abundance: many
v_gene: TRBV20-1
CDR3aa: CSARGGHMGTGELFF

abundance: many
v_gene: TRBV12-3/TRBV12-4
CDR3aa: CASSLLDGMNTEAFF

abundance: -
v_gene: TRBV4-3
CDR3aa: CASSHDSSGNTEAFF

abundance: few
v_gene: TRBV2
CDR3aa: CASSVDRGQPQHF

abundance: -
v_gene: TRBV6-2/TRBV6-3
CDR3aa: CASSVTGVLNQPQHF

abundance: few
v_gene: TRBV4-2
CDR3aa: CASSQEAPSGTANTGELFF

abundance: few
v_gene: TRBV29-1
CDR3aa: CSVEEGVNTGELFF

abundance: many
v_gene: TRBV5-5
CDR3aa: CASSLGQGYQETQYF

abundance: many
v_gene: TRBV14
CDR3aa: CASSRDRGHSLHF

abundance: many
v_gene: TRBV7-4
CDR3aa: CASSGQGAGGNQPQHF

abundance: -
v_gene: TRBV29-1
CDR3aa: CSVDRGVGETQYF

abundance: few
v_gene: TRBV28
CDR3aa: CASSRYGSGANVLTF